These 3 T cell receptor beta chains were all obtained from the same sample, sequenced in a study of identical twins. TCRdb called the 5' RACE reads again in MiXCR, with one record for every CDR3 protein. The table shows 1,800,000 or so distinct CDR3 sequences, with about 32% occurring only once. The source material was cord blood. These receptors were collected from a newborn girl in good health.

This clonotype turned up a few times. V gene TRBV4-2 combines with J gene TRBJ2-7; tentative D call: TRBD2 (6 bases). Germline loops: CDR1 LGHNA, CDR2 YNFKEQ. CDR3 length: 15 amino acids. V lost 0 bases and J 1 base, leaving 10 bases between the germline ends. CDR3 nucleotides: TGTGCCAGCAGCCAAGATCCGGCGGGGTCCTACGAGCAGTACTTC. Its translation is CASSQDPAGSYEQYF.

CDR3 in amino acids: CASSDRLAGLDTQYF. CDR3 coding DNA: TGTGCCAGCAGCGACCGACTAGCGGGATTGGATACGCAGTATTTT. This chain uses TRBV9 with TRBJ2-3; 11 nucleotides align to TRBD2. From germline, CDR1 is SGDLS and CDR2 YYNGEE. V gave up 3 bases and J gave up 6 bases; unmatched junction bases: 6. The CDR3 length is 15 residues. The full variable domain, in which reference TRBV9 and TRBJ2-3 provide the parts outside the CDR3, is DSGVTQTPKHLITATGQRVTLRCSPRSGDLSVYWYQQSLDQGLQFLIQYYNGEERAKGNILERFSAQQFPDLHSELNLSSLELGDSALYFCASSDRLAGLDTQYFGPGTRLTVL.

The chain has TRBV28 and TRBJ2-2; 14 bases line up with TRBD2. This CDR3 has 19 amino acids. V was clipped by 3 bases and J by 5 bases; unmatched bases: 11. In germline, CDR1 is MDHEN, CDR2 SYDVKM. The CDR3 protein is CASSFSGLAGDGGTGELFF. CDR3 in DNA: TGTGCCAGCAGTTTCTCGGGACTAGCGGGAGATGGAGGGACCGGGGAGCTGTTTTTT.